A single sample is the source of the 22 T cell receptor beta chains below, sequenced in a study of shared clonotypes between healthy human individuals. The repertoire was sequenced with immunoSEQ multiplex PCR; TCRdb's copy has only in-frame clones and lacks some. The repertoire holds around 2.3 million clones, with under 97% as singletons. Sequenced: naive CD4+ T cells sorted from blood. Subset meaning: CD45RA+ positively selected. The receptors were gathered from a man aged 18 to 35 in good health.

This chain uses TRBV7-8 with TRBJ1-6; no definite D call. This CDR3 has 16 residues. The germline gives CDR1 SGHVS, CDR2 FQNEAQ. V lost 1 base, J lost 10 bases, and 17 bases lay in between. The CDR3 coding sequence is TGTGCCAGCAGCTTAGGGGGTCAGATGCTAGGCTCACCCCTCCACTTT. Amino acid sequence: CASSLGGQMLGSPLHF. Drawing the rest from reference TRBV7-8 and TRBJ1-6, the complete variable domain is GAGVSQSPRYKVAKRGQDVALRCDPISGHVSLFWYQQALGQGPEFLTYFQNEAQLDKSGLPSDRFFAERPEGSVSTLKIQRTQQEDSAVYLCASSLGGQMLGSPLHFGNGTRLTVT.

DNA for the CDR3: TGTGCCAGCTCACCGGTTGGGTTTGAGACCCAGTACTTC. Translating it yields CASSPVGFETQYF. The V and J genes are TRBV18 and TRBJ2-5; D is undetermined. Per germline, CDR1 KGHSH and CDR2 LQKENI. There are 13 residues in the CDR3. Trimming left V 3 bases short and J 5 bases short, with 10 bases between. Combining the CDR3 with reference TRBV18 and TRBJ2-5 gives the whole variable domain NAGVMQNPRHLVRRRGQEARLRCSPMKGHSHVYWYRQLPEEGLKFMVYLQKENIIDESGMPKERFSAEFPKEGPSILRIQQVVRGDSAAYFCASSPVGFETQYFGPGTRLLVL.

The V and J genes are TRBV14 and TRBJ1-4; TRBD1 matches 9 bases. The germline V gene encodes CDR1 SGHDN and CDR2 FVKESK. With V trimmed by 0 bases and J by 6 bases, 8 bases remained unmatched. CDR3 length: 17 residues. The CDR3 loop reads CASSQEIRGQGDEKLFF. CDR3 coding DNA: TGTGCCAGCAGCCAAGAGATCCGGGGACAGGGCGATGAAAAACTGTTTTTT.

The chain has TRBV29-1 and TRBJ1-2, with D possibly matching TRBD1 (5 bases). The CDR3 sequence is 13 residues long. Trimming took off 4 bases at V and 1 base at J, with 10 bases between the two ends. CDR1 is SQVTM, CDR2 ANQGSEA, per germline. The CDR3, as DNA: TGCAGCGTTGGGGACGGGGGTAACTATGGCTACACCTTC. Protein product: CSVGDGGNYGYTF.

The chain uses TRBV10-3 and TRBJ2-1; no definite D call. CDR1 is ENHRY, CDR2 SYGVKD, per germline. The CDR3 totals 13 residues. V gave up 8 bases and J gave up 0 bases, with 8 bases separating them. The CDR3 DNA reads TGTGCCATCTCCAGCCTCTCCTACAATGAGCAGTTCTTC. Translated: CAISSLSYNEQFF.

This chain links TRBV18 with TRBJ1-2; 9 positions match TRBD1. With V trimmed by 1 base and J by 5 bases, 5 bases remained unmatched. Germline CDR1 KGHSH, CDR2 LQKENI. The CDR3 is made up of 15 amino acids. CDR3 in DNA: TGTGCCAGCTCACCACGGGACAGGGATTGGTATGGCTACACCTTC. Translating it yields CASSPRDRDWYGYTF.

The CDR3 spells CASSYSPPNSGNTIYF. In DNA, the CDR3 is TGTGCCAGCAGTTACTCTCCGCCTAACTCTGGAAACACCATATATTTT. V and J are TRBV6-5 and TRBJ1-3; D unclear. The CDR3 has 16 residues. The germline V gene has CDR1 MNHEY and CDR2 SVGAGI. V lost 0 bases to trimming and J lost 0 bases, with 9 bases between them.

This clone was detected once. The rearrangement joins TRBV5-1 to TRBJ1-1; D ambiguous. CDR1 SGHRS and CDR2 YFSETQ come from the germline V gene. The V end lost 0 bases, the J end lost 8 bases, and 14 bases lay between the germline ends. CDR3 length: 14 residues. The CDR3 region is CASSLGGYGPEAFF. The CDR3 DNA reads TGCGCCAGCAGCTTGGGAGGGTACGGGCCAGAAGCTTTCTTT.

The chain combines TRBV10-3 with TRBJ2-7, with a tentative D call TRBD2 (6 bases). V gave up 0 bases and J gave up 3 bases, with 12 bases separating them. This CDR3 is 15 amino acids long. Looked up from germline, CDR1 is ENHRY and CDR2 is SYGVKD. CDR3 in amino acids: CAISESLVEGYEQYF. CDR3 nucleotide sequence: TGTGCCATCAGTGAGTCTCTCGTGGAGGGCTACGAGCAGTACTTC.

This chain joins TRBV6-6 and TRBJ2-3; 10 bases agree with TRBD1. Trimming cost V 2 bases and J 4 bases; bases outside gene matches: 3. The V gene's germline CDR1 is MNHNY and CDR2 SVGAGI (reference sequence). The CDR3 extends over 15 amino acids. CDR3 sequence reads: CASSYRDRGADTQYF. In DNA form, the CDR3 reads TGTGCCAGCAGTTACCGGGACAGGGGTGCAGATACGCAGTATTTT.

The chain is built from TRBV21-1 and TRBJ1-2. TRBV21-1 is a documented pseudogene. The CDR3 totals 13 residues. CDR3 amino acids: CAGTVTADYGYTF. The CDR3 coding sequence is TGTGCCGGTACTGTGACAGCGGACTATGGCTACACCTTC.

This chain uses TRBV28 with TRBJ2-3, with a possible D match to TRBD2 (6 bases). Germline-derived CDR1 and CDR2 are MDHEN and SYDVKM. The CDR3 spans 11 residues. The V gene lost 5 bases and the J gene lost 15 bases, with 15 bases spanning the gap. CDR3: CASSRDWELYF. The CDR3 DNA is TGTGCCAGCAGTCGGGACTGGGAGTTATATTTT.

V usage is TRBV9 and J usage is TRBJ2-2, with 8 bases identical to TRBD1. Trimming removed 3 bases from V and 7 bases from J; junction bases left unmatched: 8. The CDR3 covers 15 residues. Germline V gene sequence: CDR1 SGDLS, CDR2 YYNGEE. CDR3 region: CASSGRQGFGGELFF. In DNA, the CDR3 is TGTGCCAGCAGCGGCCGACAGGGGTTTGGCGGGGAGCTGTTTTTT.

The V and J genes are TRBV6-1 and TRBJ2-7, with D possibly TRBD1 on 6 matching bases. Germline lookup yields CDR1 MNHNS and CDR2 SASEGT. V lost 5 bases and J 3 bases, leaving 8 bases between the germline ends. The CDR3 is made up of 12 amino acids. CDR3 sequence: CASSRDIYEQYF. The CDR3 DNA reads TGTGCCAGCAGTAGGGACATCTACGAGCAGTACTTC.

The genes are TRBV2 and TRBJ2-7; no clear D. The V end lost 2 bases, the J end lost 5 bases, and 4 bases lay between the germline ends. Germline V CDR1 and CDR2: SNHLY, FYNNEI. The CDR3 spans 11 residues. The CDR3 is CASSESDEQYF. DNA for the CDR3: TGTGCCAGCAGTGAATCGGACGAGCAGTACTTC.

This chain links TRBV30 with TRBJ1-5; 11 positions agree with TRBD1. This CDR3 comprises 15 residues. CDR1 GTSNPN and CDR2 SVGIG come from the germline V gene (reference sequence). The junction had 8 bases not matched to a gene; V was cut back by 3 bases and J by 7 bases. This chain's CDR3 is CAWSVGTGGPQPQHF. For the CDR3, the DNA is TGTGCCTGGAGCGTAGGGACAGGGGGTCCCCAGCCCCAGCATTTT.

The CDR3 DNA sequence: TGTGCCAGCAGTGGGGGACAGCATGAAAAACTGTTTTTT. Translating it yields CASSGGQHEKLFF. The gene calls are TRBV2 and TRBJ1-4; 7 positions agree with TRBD1. The CDR3 is 13 residues long. Germline V gene data show CDR1 as SNHLY and CDR2 as FYNNEI. V dropped 4 bases and J dropped 6; count of bases not matched to a gene: 2.

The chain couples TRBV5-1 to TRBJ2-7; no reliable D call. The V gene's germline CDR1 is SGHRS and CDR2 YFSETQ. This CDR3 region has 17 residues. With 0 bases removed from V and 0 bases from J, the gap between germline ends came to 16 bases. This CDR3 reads CASSLAPFQLSSYEQYF. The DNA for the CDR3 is TGCGCCAGCAGCTTGGCGCCCTTTCAGCTTAGCTCCTACGAGCAGTACTTC.

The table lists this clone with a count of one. As DNA, the CDR3 is TGTGCCAGCACGCCCAGAGGGGAAGGTAATTCACCCCTCCACTTT. This translates into CASTPRGEGNSPLHF. This sequence joins TRBV7-6 and TRBJ1-6, with D perhaps matching TRBD1 (5 bases). The CDR3 loop spans 15 amino acids. Germline assignment: CDR1 SGHVS and CDR2 FNYEAQ. Trimming shortened V by 7 bases and J by 6 bases, and 16 bases separated the two germline ends. Full variable domain (missing parts from reference TRBV7-6 and TRBJ1-6): GAGVSQSPRYKVTKRGQDVALRCDPISGHVSLYWYRQALGQGPEFLTYFNYEAQQDKSGLPNDRFSAERPEGSISTLTIQRTEQRDSAMYRCASTPRGEGNSPLHFGNGTRLTVT.

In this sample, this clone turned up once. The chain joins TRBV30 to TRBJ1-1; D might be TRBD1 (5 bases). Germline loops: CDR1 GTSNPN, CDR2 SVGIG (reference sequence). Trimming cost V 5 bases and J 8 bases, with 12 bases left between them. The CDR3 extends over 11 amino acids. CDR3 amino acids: CAWAGDLEAFF. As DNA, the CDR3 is TGTGCCTGGGCGGGGGACCTGGAAGCTTTCTTT.

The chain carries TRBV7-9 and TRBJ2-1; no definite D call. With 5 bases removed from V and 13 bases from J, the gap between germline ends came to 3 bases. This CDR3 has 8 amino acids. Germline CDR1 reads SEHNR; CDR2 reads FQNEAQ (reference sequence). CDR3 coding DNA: TGTGCCAGCAGCGCCCAGTTCTTC. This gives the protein CASSAQFF.

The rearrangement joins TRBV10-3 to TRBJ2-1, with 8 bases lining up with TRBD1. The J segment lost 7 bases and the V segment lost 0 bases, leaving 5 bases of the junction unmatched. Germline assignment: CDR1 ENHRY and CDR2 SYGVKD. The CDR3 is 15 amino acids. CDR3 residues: CAISESPGGFNEQFF. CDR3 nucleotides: TGTGCCATCAGTGAGTCGCCAGGGGGCTTTAATGAGCAGTTCTTC.